These 24 T cell receptor beta chains originate from one sample sequenced in a study of T cells after somatic rescue of genetic block. The assay was immunoSEQ multiplex PCR, and TCRdb's table has in-frame clones only and misses some. The table lists about 11,000 clones, around 72% of them singletons. The sequencing input was peripheral blood mononuclear cells (PBMCs). These receptors all stem from a boy aged 5-17 years.

The chain couples TRBV9 to TRBJ2-1; 11 bases fit TRBD1. Germline CDR1 is SGDLS and CDR2 is YYNGEE. CDR3 size: 18 residues. J gave up 3 bases and V 0 bases, and 8 bases lay outside the gene matches. The CDR3 sequence: CASSVDLGGTGGYNEQFF. CDR3 bases: TGTGCCAGCAGCGTAGATTTAGGAGGGACAGGGGGCTACAATGAGCAGTTCTTC.

In DNA form, the CDR3 reads TGTGCCAGCAGTAATCCCCCTGGCCGACCCCTCCACTTT. As protein: CASSNPPGRPLHF. The gene calls are TRBV28 and TRBJ1-6; the D is unclear. Germline-derived CDR1 and CDR2 are MDHEN and SYDVKM. The V end lost 5 bases, the J end lost 12 bases, and 14 bases lay between the germline ends. The CDR3 is 13 amino acids.

The V gene is TRBV2, the J gene TRBJ1-5; D is unresolved. The CDR3 totals 14 residues. V was cut by 4 bases and J by 5 bases, with 12 bases left in between. Germline CDR1 SNHLY, CDR2 FYNNEI. For the CDR3, the DNA is TGTGCCAGCAGTGTCCCGGGAGGCGATCAGCCCCAGCATTTT. Translated, it gives CASSVPGGDQPQHF.

The V and J genes are TRBV15 and TRBJ1-1; D is ambiguous. The CDR3 has 17 amino acids. With 0 bases removed from V and 10 bases from J, the gap between germline ends came to 24 bases. Germline CDR1 is LNHNV and CDR2 is YYDKDF (reference sequence). The CDR3 region has the DNA TGTGCCACCAGCAGAGATCTGGGCATTCATTCCGCGGTGCTAGCTTTCTTT. Translating it yields CATSRDLGIHSAVLAFF. The whole variable domain, remainder taken from reference TRBV15 and TRBJ1-1, is DAMVIQNPRYQVTQFGKPVTLSCSQTLNHNVMYWYQQKSSQAPKLLFHYYDKDFNNEADTPDNFQSRRPNTSFCFLDIRSPGLGDTAMYLCATSRDLGIHSAVLAFFGQGTRLTVV.

V gene TRBV7-3 combines with J gene TRBJ2-3; D not resolved. The germline V gene has CDR1 SGHTA and CDR2 FQGTGA. V lost 2 bases, J lost 1 base, and 7 bases lay in between. This CDR3 has 14 residues. In DNA, the CDR3 is TGTGCCAGCAGCTTATCCGCGGGCACAGATACGCAGTATTTT. Amino acid sequence: CASSLSAGTDTQYF.

Here the CDR3 reads CASSFSRLNQPQHF. CDR3 DNA sequence: TGTGCCAGCAGCTTTTCTCGGTTGAACCAGCCCCAGCATTTT. This chain links TRBV7-2 with TRBJ1-5; no firm D call. Trimming pared 3 bases from V and 7 bases from J, leaving 13 bases between. The CDR3 runs to 14 residues. CDR1 and CDR2 from the germline V gene are SGHTA and FQGNSA. The full variable domain, rest sourced from reference TRBV7-2 and TRBJ1-5, is GAGVSQSPSNKVTEKGKDVELRCDPISGHTALYWYRQSLGQGLEFLIYFQGNSAPDKSGLPSDRFSAERTGGSVSTLTIQRTQQEDSAVYLCASSFSRLNQPQHFGDGTRLSIL.

This clone is large (0.1 to 1%) by share. The chain uses TRBV5-4 and TRBJ2-3, with 7 bases identical to TRBD2. Losses at the gene ends were 4 bases for V and 6 bases for J; bases not matched to a gene: 14. CDR3 length: 16 amino acids. Germline V gene sequence: CDR1 SGHNT, CDR2 YYREEE (reference sequence). Here the CDR3 DNA reads TGTGCCAGCAGCCTCGGGGGGAGGGCCCCATCGGATACGCAGTATTTT. It codes for CASSLGGRAPSDTQYF.

The V gene is TRBV9, the J gene TRBJ1-4; possibly TRBD1 for D (6 bases). The germline gives CDR1 SGDLS, CDR2 YYNGEE. The CDR3 consists of 14 residues. The germline V and J ends were trimmed by 4 bases and 4 bases, with 11 bases remaining between them. This CDR3 is CASSPGTLNEKLFF. In DNA form, the CDR3 reads TGTGCCAGCAGCCCCGGGACACTTAATGAAAAACTGTTTTTT.

V usage is TRBV28 and J usage is TRBJ1-5, with 7 nucleotides matching TRBD1. Germline V gives CDR1 MDHEN, CDR2 SYDVKM. CDR3 length: 13 residues. V shed 8 bases, J shed 4 bases, and the junction held 5 bases outside the gene matches. CDR3: CASDRVTNQPQHF. The CDR3 nucleotides read TGTGCCAGCGACAGGGTGACGAATCAGCCCCAGCATTTT.

V gene TRBV5-1 combines with J gene TRBJ2-2; D possibly corresponds to TRBD2 (7 bases). Germline CDR1 reads SGHRS; CDR2 reads YFSETQ. The ends were cut back, 7 bases at V and 0 bases at J, with 10 bases in the middle. This CDR3 contains 14 residues. CDR3 sequence: CASGGAPNTGELFF. CDR3 sequence (DNA): TGCGCCAGCGGGGGGGCCCCGAACACCGGGGAGCTGTTTTTT.

This chain uses TRBV5-1 with TRBJ2-1, with D tentatively TRBD2 (6 bases). Trimming took 4 bases from V and 4 from J, leaving 15 bases between them. The CDR3 totals 15 residues. The germline V gene has CDR1 SGHRS and CDR2 YFSETQ. DNA of the CDR3: TGCGCCAGCAGCCCGGGCGGGGAAAGGTACAATGAGCAGTTCTTC. Its protein product is CASSPGGERYNEQFF.

The CDR3 DNA reads as TGTGCCAGCAGCAAAGGACAGGCGGCTAATGAAAAACTGTTTTTT. Translated, it gives CASSKGQAANEKLFF. The chain recombines TRBV21-1 with TRBJ1-4; the listed D gene, TRBD1, was not tested against the DNA. TRBV21-1 is classified as a pseudogene. This CDR3 has 15 amino acids.

The J gene is TRBJ2-5, the V gene TRBV5-1; 8 bases are shared with TRBD2. Per the germline V gene, CDR1 is SGHRS and CDR2 is YFSETQ. V lost 5 bases to trimming and J lost 5 bases; unmatched junction nucleotides: 11. This CDR3 has 15 residues. CDR3 bases: TGCGCCAGCAGTCTTTTAGCGGGACCGAGGGAGACCCAGTACTTC. Its translation: CASSLLAGPRETQYF.

This sequence joins TRBV2 and TRBJ2-2; D may be TRBD1 (5 bases). This CDR3 spans 15 amino acids. The V end lost 3 bases, the J end lost 1 base, and 9 bases lay between the germline ends. Germline V gives CDR1 SNHLY, CDR2 FYNNEI. For the CDR3, the DNA is TGTGCCAGCAGTGAGCGGCAGGGGAACACCGGGGAGCTGTTTTTT. Its protein is CASSERQGNTGELFF.

This sequence joins TRBV5-1 and TRBJ1-2; D not resolved. The CDR3 is 13 residues long. Germline V gene data show CDR1 as SGHRS and CDR2 as YFSETQ. Trimming took off 0 bases at V and 0 bases at J, with 3 bases between the two ends. The CDR3 protein is CASSLEANYGYTF. The CDR3 DNA sequence: TGCGCCAGCAGCTTGGAAGCTAACTATGGCTACACCTTC.

The V call is TRBV9, the J call TRBJ2-3; D uncertain. Germline lookup yields CDR1 SGDLS and CDR2 YYNGEE. The CDR3 length is 15 residues. V was cut by 2 bases and J by 3 bases, with 13 bases left in between. The chain's CDR3 is CASSVQSGLTDTQYF. The CDR3 bases are TGTGCCAGCAGCGTTCAGAGTGGTTTAACAGATACGCAGTATTTT.

This clone occurred a few times. This sample also contains other DNA sequences that code for the same CDR3. The V call is TRBV28, the J call TRBJ2-1; D is uncertain. The CDR3 is 12 residues long. Germline V gives CDR1 MDHEN, CDR2 SYDVKM. V lost 1 base and J lost 7, with 5 bases in between. The CDR3 DNA reads as TGTGCCAGCAGTTTATCACGGAATGAGCAGTTCTTC. This codes for CASSLSRNEQFF.

The J gene is TRBJ1-2, the V gene TRBV11-2, with TRBD1 as a possible D gene (5 bases). CDR1 SGHAT and CDR2 FQNNGV come from the germline V gene. V was shortened by 0 bases and J by 7 bases, with 9 bases between the two germline ends. The CDR3 has 13 amino acids. The CDR3 protein is CASSLDRGIGYTF. CDR3 DNA: TGTGCCAGCAGCTTAGATCGGGGGATTGGCTACACCTTC.

The chain uses TRBV28 and TRBJ2-7; 8 positions match TRBD1. Per germline, CDR1 MDHEN and CDR2 SYDVKM. CDR3 length equals 15 residues. With V trimmed by 6 bases and J by 1 base, 8 bases remained unmatched. The CDR3 spells CASRTGTGKSYEQYF. DNA for the CDR3: TGTGCCAGCAGAACCGGGACAGGCAAATCCTACGAGCAGTACTTC.

The chain carries TRBV18 and TRBJ2-7, with D perhaps assigned TRBD1 or TRBD2 (5 bases each). CDR1 is KGHSH, CDR2 LQKENI, per germline. V lost 6 bases and J lost 1, with 13 bases in between. This CDR3 is built from 14 residues. The CDR3 coding sequence is TGTGCCAGCTCGACCGGGGCAGCTTCCTACGAGCAGTACTTC. Translation gives CASSTGAASYEQYF.

The chain couples TRBV18 to TRBJ1-1, with D possibly TRBD1 on 6 matching bases. V lost 3 bases and J 4 bases, leaving 15 bases between the germline ends. Germline CDR1 is KGHSH and CDR2 is LQKENI. This CDR3 contains 15 residues. The DNA for the CDR3 is TGTGCCAGCTCACCTACGCGGGGGGCGCTCACTGAAGCTTTCTTT. This sequence encodes CASSPTRGALTEAFF.

The chain links TRBV6-5 to TRBJ2-3; weak D call: TRBD1 (6 bases). The CDR3 length is 15 residues. With 2 bases removed from V and 2 bases from J, the gap between germline ends came to 11 bases. Germline loops: CDR1 MNHEY, CDR2 SVGAGI. In nucleotides, the CDR3 is TGTGCCAGCAGTTACGGGGGCAGTATCACAGATACGCAGTATTTT. This codes for CASSYGGSITDTQYF.

The chain uses TRBV28 and TRBJ1-2; D gene ambiguous. The CDR3 length is 13 residues. CDR1 and CDR2 (germline): MDHEN, SYDVKM. Trimming stripped 8 bases from V and 8 bases from J, with 18 bases between. In DNA, the CDR3 is TGTGCCAGCTTCGGATGGGGAAACGACGGCTACACCTTC. Translated: CASFGWGNDGYTF.

The chain is built from TRBV6-5 and TRBJ2-7; the D gene is possibly TRBD1 (5 bases). Germline V CDR1 and CDR2: MNHEY, SVGAGI. V dropped 0 bases and J dropped 2 bases, with 8 bases sitting between them. The CDR3 has 14 amino acids. The CDR3 is CASSYSQVPYEQYF. The CDR3 coding sequence is TGTGCCAGCAGTTACTCACAGGTTCCCTACGAGCAGTACTTC.